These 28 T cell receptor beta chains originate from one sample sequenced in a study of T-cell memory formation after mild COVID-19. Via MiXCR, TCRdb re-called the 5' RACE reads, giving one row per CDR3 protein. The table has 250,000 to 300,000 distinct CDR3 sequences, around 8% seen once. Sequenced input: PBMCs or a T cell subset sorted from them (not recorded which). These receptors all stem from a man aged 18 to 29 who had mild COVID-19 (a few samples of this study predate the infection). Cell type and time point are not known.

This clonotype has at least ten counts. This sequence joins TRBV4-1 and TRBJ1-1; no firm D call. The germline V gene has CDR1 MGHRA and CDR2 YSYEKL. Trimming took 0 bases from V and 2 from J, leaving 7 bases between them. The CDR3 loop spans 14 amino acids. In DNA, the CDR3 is TGCGCCAGCAGCCAAGATCCCGGAAACACTGAAGCTTTCTTT. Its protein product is CASSQDPGNTEAFF.

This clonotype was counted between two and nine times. CDR3 sequence (DNA): TGTGCCAGCAGCTTCATCTACAATGAGCAGTTCTTC. This gives the protein CASSFIYNEQFF. V and J are TRBV7-6 and TRBJ2-1; D unresolved. The CDR3 is made up of 12 amino acids. Per the germline V gene, CDR1 is SGHVS and CDR2 is FNYEAQ. The V and J ends lost 3 bases and 3 bases respectively, with 3 bases between them. Full variable domain (remainder filled in from reference TRBV7-6 and TRBJ2-1): GAGVSQSPRYKVTKRGQDVALRCDPISGHVSLYWYRQALGQGPEFLTYFNYEAQQDKSGLPNDRFSAERPEGSISTLTIQRTEQRDSAMYRCASSFIYNEQFFGPGTRLTVL.

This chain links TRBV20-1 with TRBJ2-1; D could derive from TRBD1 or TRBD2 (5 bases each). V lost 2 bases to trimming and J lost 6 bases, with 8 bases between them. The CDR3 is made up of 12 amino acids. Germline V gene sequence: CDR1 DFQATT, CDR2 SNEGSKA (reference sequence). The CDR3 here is CSARPGANEQFF. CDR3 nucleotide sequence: TGCAGTGCTAGACCCGGGGCCAATGAGCAGTTCTTC.

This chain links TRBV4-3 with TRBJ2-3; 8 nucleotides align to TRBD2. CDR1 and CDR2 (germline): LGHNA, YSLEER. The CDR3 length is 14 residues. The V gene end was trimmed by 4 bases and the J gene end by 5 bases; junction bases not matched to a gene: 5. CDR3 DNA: TGCGCCAGCAGCCTCCCGGGAGGGGGAGATACGCAGTATTTT. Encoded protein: CASSLPGGGDTQYF.

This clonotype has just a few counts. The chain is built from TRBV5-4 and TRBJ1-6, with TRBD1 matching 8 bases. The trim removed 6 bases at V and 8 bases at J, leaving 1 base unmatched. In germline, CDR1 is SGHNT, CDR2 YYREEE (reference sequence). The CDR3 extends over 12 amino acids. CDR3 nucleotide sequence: TGTGCCAGCAAGACAGGGGATTCACCCCTCCACTTT. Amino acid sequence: CASKTGDSPLHF. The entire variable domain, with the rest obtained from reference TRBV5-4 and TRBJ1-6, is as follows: ETGVTQSPTHLIKTRGQQVTLRCSSQSGHNTVSWYQQALGQGPQFIFQYYREEENGRGNFPPRFSGLQFPNYSSELNVNALELDDSALYLCASKTGDSPLHFGNGTRLTVT.

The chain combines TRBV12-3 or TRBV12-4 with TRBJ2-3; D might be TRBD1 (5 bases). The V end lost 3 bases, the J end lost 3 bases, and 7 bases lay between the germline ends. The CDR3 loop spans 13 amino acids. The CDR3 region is CASSLTETDTQYF. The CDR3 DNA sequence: TGTGCCAGCAGTTTGACAGAGACAGATACGCAGTATTTT.

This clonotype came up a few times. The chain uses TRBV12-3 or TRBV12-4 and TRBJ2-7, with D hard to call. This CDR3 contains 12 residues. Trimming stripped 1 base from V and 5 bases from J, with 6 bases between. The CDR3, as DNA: TGTGCCAGCAGTTTAGTAGGTCACGAGCAGTACTTC. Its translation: CASSLVGHEQYF.

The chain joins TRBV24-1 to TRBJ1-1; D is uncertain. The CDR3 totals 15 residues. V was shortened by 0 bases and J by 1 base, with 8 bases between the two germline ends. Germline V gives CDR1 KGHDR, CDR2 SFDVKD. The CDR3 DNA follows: TGTGCCACCAGTGATTTGGACCTGGGGAACACTGAAGCTTTCTTT. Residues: CATSDLDLGNTEAFF.

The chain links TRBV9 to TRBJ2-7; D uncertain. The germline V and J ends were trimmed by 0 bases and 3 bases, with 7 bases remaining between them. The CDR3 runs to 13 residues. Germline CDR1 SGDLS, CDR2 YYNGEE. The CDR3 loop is CASSVASLYEQYF. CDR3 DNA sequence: TGTGCCAGCAGCGTAGCTTCCCTCTACGAGCAGTACTTC.

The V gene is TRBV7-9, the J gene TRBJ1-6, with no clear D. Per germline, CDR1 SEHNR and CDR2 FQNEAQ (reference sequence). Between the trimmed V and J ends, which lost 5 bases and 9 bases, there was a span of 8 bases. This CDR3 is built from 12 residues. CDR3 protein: CASSPLRSPLHF. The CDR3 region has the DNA TGTGCCAGCAGCCCATTACGTTCACCCCTCCACTTT.

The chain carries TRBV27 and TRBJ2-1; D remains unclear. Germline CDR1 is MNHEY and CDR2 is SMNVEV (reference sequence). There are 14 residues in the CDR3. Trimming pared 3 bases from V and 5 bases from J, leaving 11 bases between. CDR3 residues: CASSFRVVNNEQFF. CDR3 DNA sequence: TGTGCCAGCAGTTTCCGGGTGGTGAACAATGAGCAGTTCTTC.

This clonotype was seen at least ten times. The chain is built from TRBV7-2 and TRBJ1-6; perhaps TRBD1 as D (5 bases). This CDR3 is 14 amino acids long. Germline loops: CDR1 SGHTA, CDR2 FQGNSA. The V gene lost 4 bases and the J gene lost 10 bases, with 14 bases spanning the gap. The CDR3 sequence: CASSSLAGGSPLHF. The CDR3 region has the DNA TGTGCCAGCAGCTCCCTTGCTGGGGGGTCACCCCTCCACTTT.

In DNA form, the CDR3 reads TGTGCCAGCTCAACACAGGGGTTAGATACGCAGTATTTT. This codes for CASSTQGLDTQYF. The rearrangement uses TRBV18 and TRBJ2-3, with 7 bases aligning to TRBD1. The ends lost 5 bases at V and 5 bases at J; junction bases unmatched: 4. The germline gives CDR1 KGHSH, CDR2 LQKENI. This CDR3 contains 13 residues.

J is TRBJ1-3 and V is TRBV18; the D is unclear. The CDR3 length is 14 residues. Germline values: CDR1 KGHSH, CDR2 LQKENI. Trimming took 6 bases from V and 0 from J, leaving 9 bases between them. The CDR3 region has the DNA TGTGCCAGCTCGCCAGGAAACTCTGGAAACACCATATATTTT. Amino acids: CASSPGNSGNTIYF.

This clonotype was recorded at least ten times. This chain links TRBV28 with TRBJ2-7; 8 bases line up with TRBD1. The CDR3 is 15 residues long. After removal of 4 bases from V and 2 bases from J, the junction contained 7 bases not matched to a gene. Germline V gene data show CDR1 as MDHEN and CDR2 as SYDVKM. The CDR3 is CASSSGQGGPYEQYV. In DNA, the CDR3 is TGTGCCAGCAGTTCCGGACAGGGTGGCCCCTACGAGCAGTACGTC.

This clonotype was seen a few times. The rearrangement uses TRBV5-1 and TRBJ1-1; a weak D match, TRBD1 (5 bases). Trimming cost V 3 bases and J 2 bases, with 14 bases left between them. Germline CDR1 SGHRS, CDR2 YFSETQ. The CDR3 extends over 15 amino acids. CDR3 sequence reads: CASSSTTALNTEAFF. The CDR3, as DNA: TGCGCCAGCAGCTCTACGACAGCTCTTAACACTGAAGCTTTCTTT. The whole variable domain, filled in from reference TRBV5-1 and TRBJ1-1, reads KAGVTQTPRYLIKTRGQQVTLSCSPISGHRSVSWYQQTPGQGLQFLFEYFSETQRNKGNFPGRFSGRQFSNSRSEMNVSTLELGDSALYLCASSSTTALNTEAFFGQGTRLTVV.

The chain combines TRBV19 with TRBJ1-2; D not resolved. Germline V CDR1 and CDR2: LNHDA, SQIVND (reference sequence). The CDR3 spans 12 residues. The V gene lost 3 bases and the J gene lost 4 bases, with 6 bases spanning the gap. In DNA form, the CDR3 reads TGTGCCAGTAGTATTCGGAGCTATGGCTACACCTTC. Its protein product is CASSIRSYGYTF.

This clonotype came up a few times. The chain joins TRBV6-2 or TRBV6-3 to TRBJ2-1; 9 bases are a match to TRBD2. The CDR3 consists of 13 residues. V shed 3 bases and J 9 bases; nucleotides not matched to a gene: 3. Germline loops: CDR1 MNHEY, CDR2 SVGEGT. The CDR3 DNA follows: TGTGCCAGCAGTTATGCGGGGGGGACTGAGCAGTTCTTC. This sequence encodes CASSYAGGTEQFF.

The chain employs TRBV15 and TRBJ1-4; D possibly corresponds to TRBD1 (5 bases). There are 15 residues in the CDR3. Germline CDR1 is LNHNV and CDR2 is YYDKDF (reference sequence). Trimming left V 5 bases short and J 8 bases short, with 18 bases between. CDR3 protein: CATSGTLGLWEKLFF. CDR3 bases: TGTGCCACCAGCGGTACCTTGGGGCTCTGGGAAAAACTGTTTTTT. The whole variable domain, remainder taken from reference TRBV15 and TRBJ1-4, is DAMVIQNPRYQVTQFGKPVTLSCSQTLNHNVMYWYQQKSSQAPKLLFHYYDKDFNNEADTPDNFQSRRPNTSFCFLDIRSPGLGDTAMYLCATSGTLGLWEKLFFGSGTQLSVL.

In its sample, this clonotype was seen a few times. For the CDR3, the DNA is TGTGCTAGTGCCCAAACAACGGGAGATTACACAGATACGCAGTATTTT. Its protein is CASAQTTGDYTDTQYF. V and J are TRBV12-5 and TRBJ2-3; D possibly corresponds to TRBD2 (6 bases). The germline V gene encodes CDR1 LGHNT and CDR2 FRNRAP. Trimming removed 7 bases at V and 2 bases at J, with 19 bases between. This CDR3 has 16 amino acids.

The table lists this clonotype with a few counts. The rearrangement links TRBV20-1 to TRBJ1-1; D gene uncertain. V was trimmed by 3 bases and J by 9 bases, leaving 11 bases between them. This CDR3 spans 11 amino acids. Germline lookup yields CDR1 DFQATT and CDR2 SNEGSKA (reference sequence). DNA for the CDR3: TGCAGTGCTAGGGATGGCGTTAAAGCTTTCTTT. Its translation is CSARDGVKAFF.

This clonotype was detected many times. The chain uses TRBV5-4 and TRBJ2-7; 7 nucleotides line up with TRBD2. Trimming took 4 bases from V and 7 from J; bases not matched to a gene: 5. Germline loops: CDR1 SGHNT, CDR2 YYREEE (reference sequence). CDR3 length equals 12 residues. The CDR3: CASSIDGREQYF. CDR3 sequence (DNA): TGTGCCAGCAGCATCGACGGGAGGGAGCAGTACTTC.

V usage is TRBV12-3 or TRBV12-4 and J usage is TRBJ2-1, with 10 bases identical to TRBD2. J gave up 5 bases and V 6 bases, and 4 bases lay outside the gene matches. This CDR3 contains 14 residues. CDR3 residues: CASRGGLADNEQFF. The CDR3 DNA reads TGTGCCAGCAGGGGCGGACTAGCGGACAATGAGCAGTTCTTC.

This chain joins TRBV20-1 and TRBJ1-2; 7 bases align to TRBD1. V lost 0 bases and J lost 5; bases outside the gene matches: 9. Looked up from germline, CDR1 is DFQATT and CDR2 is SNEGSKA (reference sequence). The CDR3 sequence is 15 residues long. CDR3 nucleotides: TGCAGTGCTAGAGACAACGACAGGGACTTGTATGGCTACACCTTC. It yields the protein CSARDNDRDLYGYTF.

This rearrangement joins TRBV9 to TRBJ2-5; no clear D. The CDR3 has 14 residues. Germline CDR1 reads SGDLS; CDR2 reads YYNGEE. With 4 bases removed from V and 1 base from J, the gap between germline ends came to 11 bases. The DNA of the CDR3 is TGTGCCAGCAGCCCCACAGTGATCCAAGAGACCCAGTACTTC. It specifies CASSPTVIQETQYF. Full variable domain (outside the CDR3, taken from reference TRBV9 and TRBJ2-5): DSGVTQTPKHLITATGQRVTLRCSPRSGDLSVYWYQQSLDQGLQFLIQYYNGEERAKGNILERFSAQQFPDLHSELNLSSLELGDSALYFCASSPTVIQETQYFGPGTRLLVL.

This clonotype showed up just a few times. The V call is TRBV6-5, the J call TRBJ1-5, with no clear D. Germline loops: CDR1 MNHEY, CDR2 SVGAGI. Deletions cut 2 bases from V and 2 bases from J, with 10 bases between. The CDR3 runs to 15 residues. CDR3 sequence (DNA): TGTGCCAGCAGTTACGGGCCCCCAGGCAATCAGCCCCAGCATTTT. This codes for CASSYGPPGNQPQHF.

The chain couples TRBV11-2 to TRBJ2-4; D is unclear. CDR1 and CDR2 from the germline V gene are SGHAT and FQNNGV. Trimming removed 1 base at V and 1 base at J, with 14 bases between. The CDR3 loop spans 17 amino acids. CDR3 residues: CASSLGGLGSAKNIQYF. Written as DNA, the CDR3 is TGTGCCAGCAGCTTAGGGGGATTAGGGTCGGCCAAAAACATTCAGTACTTC.

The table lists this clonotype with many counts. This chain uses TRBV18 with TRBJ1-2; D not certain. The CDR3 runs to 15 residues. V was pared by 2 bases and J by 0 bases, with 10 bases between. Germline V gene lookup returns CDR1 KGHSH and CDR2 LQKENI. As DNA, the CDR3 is TGTGCCAGCTCACCAGGTGGCAGCCCTAACTATGGCTACACCTTC. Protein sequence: CASSPGGSPNYGYTF. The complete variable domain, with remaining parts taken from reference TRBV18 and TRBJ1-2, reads NAGVMQNPRHLVRRRGQEARLRCSPMKGHSHVYWYRQLPEEGLKFMVYLQKENIIDESGMPKERFSAEFPKEGPSILRIQQVVRGDSAAYFCASSPGGSPNYGYTFGSGTRLTVV.